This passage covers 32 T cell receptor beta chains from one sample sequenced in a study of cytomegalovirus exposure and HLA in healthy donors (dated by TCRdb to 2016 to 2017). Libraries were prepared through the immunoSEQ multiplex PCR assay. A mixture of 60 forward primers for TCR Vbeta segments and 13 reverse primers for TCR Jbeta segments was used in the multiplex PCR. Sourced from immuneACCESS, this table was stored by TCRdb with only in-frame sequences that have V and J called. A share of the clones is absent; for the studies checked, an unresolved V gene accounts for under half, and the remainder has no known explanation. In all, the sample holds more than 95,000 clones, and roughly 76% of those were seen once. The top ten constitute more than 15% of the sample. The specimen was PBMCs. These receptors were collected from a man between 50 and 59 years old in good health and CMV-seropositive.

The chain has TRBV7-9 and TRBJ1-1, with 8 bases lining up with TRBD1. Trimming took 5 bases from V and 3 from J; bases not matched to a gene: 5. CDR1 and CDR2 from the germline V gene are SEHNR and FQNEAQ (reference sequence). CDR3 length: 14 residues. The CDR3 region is CASSLTGAHTEAFF. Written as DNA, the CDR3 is TGTGCCAGCAGCCTGACAGGGGCTCACACTGAAGCTTTCTTT.

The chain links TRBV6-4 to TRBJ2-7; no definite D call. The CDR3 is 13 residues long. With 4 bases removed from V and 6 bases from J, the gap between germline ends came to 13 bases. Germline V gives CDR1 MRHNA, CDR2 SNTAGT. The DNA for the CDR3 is TGTGCCAGCAGTGTACCTACGCTACGCGAGCAGTACTTC. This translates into CASSVPTLREQYF.

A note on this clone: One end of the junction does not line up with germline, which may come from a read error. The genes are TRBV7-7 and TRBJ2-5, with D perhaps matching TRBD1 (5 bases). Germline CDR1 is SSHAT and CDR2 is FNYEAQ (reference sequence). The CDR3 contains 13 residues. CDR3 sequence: CASSVRVRETQYF. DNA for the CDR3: TGTGCTAGCAGTGTCAGGGTCCGAGAGACCCAGTACTTC.

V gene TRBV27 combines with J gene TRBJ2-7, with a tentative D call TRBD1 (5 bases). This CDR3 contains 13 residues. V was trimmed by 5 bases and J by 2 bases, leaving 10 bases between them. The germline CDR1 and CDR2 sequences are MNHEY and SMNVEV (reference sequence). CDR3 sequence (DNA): TGTGCCAGCAGTCTCGACAGCACCTACGAGCAGTACTTC. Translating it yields CASSLDSTYEQYF.

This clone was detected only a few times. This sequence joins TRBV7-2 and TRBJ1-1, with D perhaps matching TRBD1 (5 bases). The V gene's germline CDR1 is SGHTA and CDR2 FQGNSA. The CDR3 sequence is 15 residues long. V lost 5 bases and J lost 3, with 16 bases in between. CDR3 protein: CASSPAGIRDTEAFF. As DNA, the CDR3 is TGTGCCAGCAGCCCCGCAGGGATTCGGGACACTGAAGCTTTCTTT.

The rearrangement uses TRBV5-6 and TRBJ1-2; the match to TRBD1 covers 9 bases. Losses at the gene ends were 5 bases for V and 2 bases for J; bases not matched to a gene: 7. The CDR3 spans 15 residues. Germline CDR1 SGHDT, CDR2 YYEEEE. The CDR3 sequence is CASRIRDRVNYGYTF. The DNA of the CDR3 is TGTGCCAGCAGGATCCGGGACAGGGTAAACTATGGCTACACCTTC.

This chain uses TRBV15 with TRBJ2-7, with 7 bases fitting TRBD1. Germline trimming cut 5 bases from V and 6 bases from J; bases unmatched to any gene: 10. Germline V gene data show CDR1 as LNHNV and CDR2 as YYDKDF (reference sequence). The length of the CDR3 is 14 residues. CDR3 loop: CATSRTGDQVEQYF. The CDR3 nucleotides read TGTGCCACCAGCCGCACAGGGGATCAGGTCGAGCAGTACTTC.

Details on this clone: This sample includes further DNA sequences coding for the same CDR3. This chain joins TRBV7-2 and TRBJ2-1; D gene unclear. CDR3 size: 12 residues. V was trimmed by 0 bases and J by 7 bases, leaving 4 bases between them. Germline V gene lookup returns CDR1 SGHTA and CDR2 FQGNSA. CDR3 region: CASSLARNEQFF. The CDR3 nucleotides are TGTGCCAGCAGCTTAGCGAGGAATGAGCAGTTCTTC.

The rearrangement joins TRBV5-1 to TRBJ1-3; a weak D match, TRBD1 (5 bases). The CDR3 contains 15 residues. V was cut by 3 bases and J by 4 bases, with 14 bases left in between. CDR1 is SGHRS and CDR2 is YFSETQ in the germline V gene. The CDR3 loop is CASSSTGLDGNTIYF. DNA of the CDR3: TGCGCCAGCAGCTCTACGGGACTCGACGGAAACACCATATATTTT.

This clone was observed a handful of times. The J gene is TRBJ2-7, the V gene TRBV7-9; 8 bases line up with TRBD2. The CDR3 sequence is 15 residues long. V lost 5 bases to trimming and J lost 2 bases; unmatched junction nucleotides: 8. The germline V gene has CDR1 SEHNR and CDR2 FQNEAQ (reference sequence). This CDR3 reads CASSARLASPYEQYF. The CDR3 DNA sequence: TGTGCCAGCAGCGCTCGACTAGCGTCTCCCTACGAGCAGTACTTC.

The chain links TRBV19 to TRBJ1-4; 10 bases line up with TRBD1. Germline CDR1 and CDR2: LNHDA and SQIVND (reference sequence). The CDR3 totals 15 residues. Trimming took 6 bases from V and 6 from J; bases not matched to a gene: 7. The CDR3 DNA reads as TGTGCCAGTAGCCTGACCGGGACAGGGGATGAAAAACTGTTTTTT. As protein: CASSLTGTGDEKLFF. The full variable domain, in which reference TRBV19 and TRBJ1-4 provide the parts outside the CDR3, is DGGITQSPKYLFRKEGQNVTLSCEQNLNHDAMYWYRQDPGQGLRLIYYSQIVNDFQKGDIAEGYSVSREKKESFPLTVTSAQKNPTAFYLCASSLTGTGDEKLFFGSGTQLSVL.

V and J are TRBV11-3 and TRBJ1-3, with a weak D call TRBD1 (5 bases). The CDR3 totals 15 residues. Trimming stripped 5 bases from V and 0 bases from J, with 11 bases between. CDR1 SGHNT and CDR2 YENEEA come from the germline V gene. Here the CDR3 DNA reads TGTGCCAGCAGCCTCACGGGGGGCTCTGGAAACACCATATATTTT. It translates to CASSLTGGSGNTIYF. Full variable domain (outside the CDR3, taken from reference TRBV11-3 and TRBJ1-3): EAGVVQSPRYKIIEKKQPVAFWCNPISGHNTLYWYLQNLGQGPELLIRYENEEAVDDSQLPKDRFSAERLKGVDSTLKIQPAELGDSAVYLCASSLTGGSGNTIYFGEGSWLTVV.

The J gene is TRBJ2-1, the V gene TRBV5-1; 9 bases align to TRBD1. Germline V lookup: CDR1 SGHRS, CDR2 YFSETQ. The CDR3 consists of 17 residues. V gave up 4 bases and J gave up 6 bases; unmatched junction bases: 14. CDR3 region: CASSPRRPGQGRNEQFF. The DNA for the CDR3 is TGCGCCAGCAGCCCGAGACGTCCGGGACAGGGACGCAATGAGCAGTTCTTC.

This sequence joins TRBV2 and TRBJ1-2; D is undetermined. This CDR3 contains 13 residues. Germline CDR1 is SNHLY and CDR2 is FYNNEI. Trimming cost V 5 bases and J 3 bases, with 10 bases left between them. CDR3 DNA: TGTGCCAGCAGTTCTTGGCCAGACTATGGCTACACCTTC. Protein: CASSSWPDYGYTF.

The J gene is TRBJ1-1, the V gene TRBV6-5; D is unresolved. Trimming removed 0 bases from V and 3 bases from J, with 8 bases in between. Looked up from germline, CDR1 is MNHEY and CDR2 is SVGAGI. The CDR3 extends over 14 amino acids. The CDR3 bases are TGTGCCAGCAGTTACTCTGTCGGGGACACTGAAGCTTTCTTT. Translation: CASSYSVGDTEAFF.

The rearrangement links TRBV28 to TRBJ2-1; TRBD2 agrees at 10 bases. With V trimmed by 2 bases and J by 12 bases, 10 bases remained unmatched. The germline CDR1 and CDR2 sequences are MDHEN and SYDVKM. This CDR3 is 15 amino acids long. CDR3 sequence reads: CASSLLAGAQMRQFF. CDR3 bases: TGTGCCAGCAGTTTACTAGCGGGAGCCCAAATGAGGCAGTTCTTC.

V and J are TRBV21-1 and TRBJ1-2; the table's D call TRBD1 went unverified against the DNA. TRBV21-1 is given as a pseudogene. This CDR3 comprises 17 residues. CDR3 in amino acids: CASSSQRIQGSNYGYTF. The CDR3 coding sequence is TGTGCCAGCAGCTCACAAAGGATTCAGGGCTCTAACTATGGCTACACCTTC.

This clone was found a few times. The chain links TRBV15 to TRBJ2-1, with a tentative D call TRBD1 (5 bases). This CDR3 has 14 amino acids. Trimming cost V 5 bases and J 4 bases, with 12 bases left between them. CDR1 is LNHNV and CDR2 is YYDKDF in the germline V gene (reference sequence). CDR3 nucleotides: TGTGCCACCAGCTACGACAGTTTATACAATGAGCAGTTCTTC. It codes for CATSYDSLYNEQFF.

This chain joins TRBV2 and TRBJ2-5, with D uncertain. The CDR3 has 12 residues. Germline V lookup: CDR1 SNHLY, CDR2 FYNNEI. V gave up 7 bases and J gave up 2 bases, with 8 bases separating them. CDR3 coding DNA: TGTGCCAGCACTAGGCGACAAGAGACCCAGTACTTC. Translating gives CASTRRQETQYF.

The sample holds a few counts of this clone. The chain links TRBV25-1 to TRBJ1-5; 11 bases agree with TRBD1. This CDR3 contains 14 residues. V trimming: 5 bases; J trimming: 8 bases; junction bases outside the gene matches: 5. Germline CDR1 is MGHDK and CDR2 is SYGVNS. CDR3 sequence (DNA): TGTGCCAGCAGTAGGACAGGGGGCATGGAGCCCCAGCATTTT. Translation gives CASSRTGGMEPQHF.

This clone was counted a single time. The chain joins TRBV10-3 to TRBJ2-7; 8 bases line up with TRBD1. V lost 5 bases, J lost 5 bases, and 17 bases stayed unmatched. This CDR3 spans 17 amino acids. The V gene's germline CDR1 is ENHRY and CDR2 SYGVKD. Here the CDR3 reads CAISRKGDITGGNEQYF. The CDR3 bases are TGTGCCATCAGTCGTAAGGGGGATATAACAGGGGGTAACGAGCAGTACTTC.

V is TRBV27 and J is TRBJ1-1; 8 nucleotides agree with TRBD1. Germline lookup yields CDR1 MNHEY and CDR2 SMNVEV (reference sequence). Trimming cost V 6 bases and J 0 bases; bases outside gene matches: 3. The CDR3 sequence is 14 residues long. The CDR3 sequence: CASRGQAMNTEAFF. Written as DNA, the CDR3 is TGTGCCAGCAGGGGACAGGCGATGAACACTGAAGCTTTCTTT.

The CDR3 DNA follows: TGTGCCAGCAGCCAAGATCCGAGCAAACTAGCGGGAGGGACCGGGGAGCTGTTTTTT. Amino acids: CASSQDPSKLAGGTGELFF. The chain has TRBV4-2 and TRBJ2-2; 13 bases are shared with TRBD2. The trim removed 0 bases at V and 5 bases at J, leaving 9 bases unmatched. The germline CDR1 and CDR2 sequences are LGHNA and YNFKEQ. The CDR3 runs 19 residues.

CDR3 loop: CSVAGTGGEKLFF. CDR3 coding DNA: TGCAGCGTCGCCGGGACAGGGGGGGAAAAACTGTTTTTT. The chain has TRBV29-1 and TRBJ1-4, with 11 bases fitting TRBD1. The CDR3 runs 13 residues. Trimming cost V 6 bases and J 8 bases; bases outside gene matches: 5. CDR1 is SQVTM, CDR2 ANQGSEA, per germline.

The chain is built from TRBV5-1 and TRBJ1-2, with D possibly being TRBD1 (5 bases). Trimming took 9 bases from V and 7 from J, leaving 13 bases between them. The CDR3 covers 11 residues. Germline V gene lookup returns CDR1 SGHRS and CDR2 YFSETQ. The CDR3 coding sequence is TGCGCCACCCTTAGTCAGGGTGGCTACACCTTC. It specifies CATLSQGGYTF.

DNA for the CDR3: TGTGCCAGCAGTGAGCGCGCCCCAGCTTTCTTT. Protein sequence: CASSERAPAFF. V usage is TRBV2 and J usage is TRBJ1-1, with D hard to call. The V gene's germline CDR1 is SNHLY and CDR2 FYNNEI. This CDR3 comprises 11 residues. Trimming removed 3 bases from V and 10 bases from J, with 9 bases in between.

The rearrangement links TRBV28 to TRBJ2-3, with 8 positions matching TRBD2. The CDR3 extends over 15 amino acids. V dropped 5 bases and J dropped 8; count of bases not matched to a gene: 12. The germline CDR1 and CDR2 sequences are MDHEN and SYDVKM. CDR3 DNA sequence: TGTGCCAGCAGTCCTACTAGCGGCGGGGTCGGTACGCAGTATTTT. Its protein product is CASSPTSGGVGTQYF. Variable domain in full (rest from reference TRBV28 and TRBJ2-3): DVKVTQSSRYLVKRTGEKVFLECVQDMDHENMFWYRQDPGLGLRLIYFSYDVKMKEKGDIPEGYSVSREKKERFSLILESASTNQTSMYLCASSPTSGGVGTQYFGPGTRLTVL.

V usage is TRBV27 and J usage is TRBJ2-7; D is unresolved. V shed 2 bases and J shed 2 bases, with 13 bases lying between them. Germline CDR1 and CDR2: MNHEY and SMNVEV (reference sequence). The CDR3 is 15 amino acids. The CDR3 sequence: CASSLGPAITYEQYF. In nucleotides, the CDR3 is TGTGCCAGCAGTTTAGGCCCTGCCATCACCTACGAGCAGTACTTC.

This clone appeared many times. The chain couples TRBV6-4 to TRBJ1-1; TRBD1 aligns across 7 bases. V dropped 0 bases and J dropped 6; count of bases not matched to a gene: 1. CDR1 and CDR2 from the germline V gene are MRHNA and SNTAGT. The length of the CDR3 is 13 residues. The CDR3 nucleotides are TGTGCCAGCAGTGACTCCGGACAGGCTGAAGCTTTCTTT. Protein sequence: CASSDSGQAEAFF.

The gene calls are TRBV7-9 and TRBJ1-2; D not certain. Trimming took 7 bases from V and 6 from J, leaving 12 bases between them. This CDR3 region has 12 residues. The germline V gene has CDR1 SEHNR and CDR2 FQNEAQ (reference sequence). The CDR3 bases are TGTGCCAGCACCCACGGAGGTGATGGCTACACCTTC. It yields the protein CASTHGGDGYTF.

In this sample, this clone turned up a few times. The CDR3 protein is CASRLTSGPYNEQFF. CDR3 sequence (DNA): TGTGCCAGCAGACTGACTAGCGGTCCTTACAATGAGCAGTTCTTC. The chain recombines TRBV6-5 with TRBJ2-1, with 9 bases fitting TRBD2. Germline V gene data show CDR1 as MNHEY and CDR2 as SVGAGI. The CDR3 sequence is 15 residues long. Trimming removed 6 bases from V and 4 bases from J; junction bases left unmatched: 7.

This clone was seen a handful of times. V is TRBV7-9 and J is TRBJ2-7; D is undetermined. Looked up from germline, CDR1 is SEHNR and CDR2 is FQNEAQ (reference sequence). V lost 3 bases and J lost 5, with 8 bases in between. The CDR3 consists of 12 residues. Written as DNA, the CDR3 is TGTGCCAGCAGCTTCGGTAGCAACGAGCAGTACTTC. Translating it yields CASSFGSNEQYF. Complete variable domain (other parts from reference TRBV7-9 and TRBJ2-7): DTGVSQNPRHKITKRGQNVTFRCDPISEHNRLYWYRQTLGQGPEFLTYFQNEAQLEKSRLLSDRFSAERPKGSFSTLEIQRTEQGDSAMYLCASSFGSNEQYFGPGTRLTVT.